The clone carrying this TCR beta chain came up many times. Its antigen is unknown. This entry belongs to a study of response to subunit inactivated influenza vaccine. Findings of the study overall: New T cells are recruited in small numbers by each seasonal influenza vaccination, according to the authors' suggestion.

TCRdb independently ran MiXCR on the RT-PCR reads; one entry per CDR3 protein. The sample consists of about half a million distinct CDR3 sequences, 6.5% to 8% of them appearing once. The clonotype was recovered from a man between 50 and 69 years old who received an inactivated influenza vaccine. The source was PBMCs from blood, collected less than 25 months after vaccination.

The CDR3 DNA follows: TGCAGCGTTGAAGGTTTGAACACCGGGGAGCTGTTTTTT. Translation: CSVEGLNTGELFF. The chain couples TRBV29-1 to TRBJ2-2; D gene unclear. The CDR3 loop spans 13 amino acids. The germline gives CDR1 SQVTM, CDR2 ANQGSEA. V was clipped by 1 base and J by 1 base, with 4 bases between them.